The subject of this entry is one T cell receptor (beta chain). Its cognate antigen is unknown. Different DNA sequences within this sample yield the same CDR3. Germline CDR1 and CDR2: SNHLY and FYNNEI. The trim removed 6 bases at V and 5 bases at J, leaving 0 bases unmatched. The CDR3 loop spans 12 amino acids. These data belong to a study of shared clonotypes between healthy human individuals. Across the study: Samples came from a couple of female and a few male donors aged 18 to 49. Study results and caveats: Among a few donors, approximately 4.6% of naive CD4 clonotypes were found in common. Estimated clonotype richness was generally higher in naive than memory subsets.

Some clones are missing from TCRdb's copy, which holds only in-frame ones; the method was immunoSEQ multiplex PCR. The sample lists 2 million to 2.5 million clones; 85% to 95% were seen once. Participating donors were healthy, HIV-negative adults free of recent acute infections or vaccinations. Sequencing was done on a sample of naive CD4+ T cells sorted from blood. Subset meaning: CD45RA+ positively selected. The chain couples TRBV2 to TRBJ2-5; 10 nucleotides line up with TRBD1. This receptor was identified in a man between 18 and 35 years old in good health. The CDR3 bases are TGTGCCAGCAGGACAGGGGGCGAGACCCAGTACTTC. Its protein product is CASRTGGETQYF.